These 24 T cell receptor beta chains were sequenced from one sample in a study of blood T cell repertoires in COVID-19. Method: immunoSEQ multiplex PCR; TCRdb's copy keeps in-frame clones and lacks some. The sample contains over 130,000 clones, about 86% of which appear only once. The sequenced sample consisted of peripheral blood. The receptors shown here come from a woman aged 55 to 70 with acute or convalescent COVID-19.

V usage is TRBV28 and J usage is TRBJ2-7, with 8 bases matching TRBD2. The V gene end was trimmed by 4 bases and the J gene end by 4 bases; junction bases not matched to a gene: 3. Germline loops: CDR1 MDHEN, CDR2 SYDVKM. The CDR3 covers 13 residues. The chain's CDR3 is CASSSAGVYEQYF. The DNA of the CDR3 is TGTGCCAGCAGTTCAGCGGGAGTGTACGAGCAGTACTTC.

The J gene is TRBJ2-7, the V gene TRBV5-1, with TRBD2 matching over 9 bases. J gave up 4 bases and V 7 bases, and 12 bases lay outside the gene matches. There are 15 residues in the CDR3. Germline CDR1 is SGHRS and CDR2 is YFSETQ. CDR3 amino acids: CASGPGGSGSYEQYF. The CDR3 DNA sequence: TGCGCCAGCGGCCCTGGGGGTAGCGGGAGTTACGAGCAGTACTTC.

The chain carries TRBV27 and TRBJ2-1, with a weak D call TRBD2 (6 bases). V was shortened by 7 bases and J by 0 bases, with 19 bases between the two germline ends. Germline V gene lookup returns CDR1 MNHEY and CDR2 SMNVEV (reference sequence). CDR3 length equals 17 residues. CDR3 region: CASTRLAPRSSYNEQFF. The CDR3 DNA follows: TGTGCCAGCACGCGGCTAGCGCCCCGGAGCTCCTACAATGAGCAGTTCTTC.

The chain employs TRBV4-1 and TRBJ2-3, with a tentative D call TRBD1 (6 bases). Germline values: CDR1 MGHRA, CDR2 YSYEKL. CDR3 length: 16 residues. The V end was cut by 2 bases, the J end by 5 bases, with 17 bases between. The CDR3 DNA reads TGCGCCAGCAGCCAACCTCTACAGGGAGCGAGAGATACGCAGTATTTT. Translated: CASSQPLQGARDTQYF.

V and J are TRBV7-2 and TRBJ2-5; 15 positions match TRBD2. This CDR3 has 17 amino acids. The V gene's germline CDR1 is SGHTA and CDR2 FQGNSA. J lost 5 bases, V lost 0 bases, and 4 bases had no gene match. The CDR3 bases are TGTGCCAGCAGCTTAGCGGGACTAGCGGGAGGATTGGAGACCCAGTACTTC. Amino acids: CASSLAGLAGGLETQYF.

J is TRBJ2-3 and V is TRBV10-3; D might be TRBD2 (6 bases). Germline CDR1 ENHRY, CDR2 SYGVKD. Trimming shortened V by 7 bases and J by 2 bases, and 10 bases separated the two germline ends. There are 13 residues in the CDR3. The CDR3 spells CAITSVDTDTQYF. In DNA form, the CDR3 reads TGTGCCATCACTAGCGTTGACACAGATACGCAGTATTTT.

In DNA, the CDR3 is TGTGCCAGCAGCTTAAAGGGGGTGGGAGAGCAGTTCTTC. Translating it yields CASSLKGVGEQFF. The gene calls are TRBV7-3 and TRBJ2-1; D might be TRBD1 (6 bases). Germline V gene sequence: CDR1 SGHTA, CDR2 FQGTGA. V lost 1 base and J 10 bases, leaving 11 bases between the germline ends. There are 13 residues in the CDR3.

V usage is TRBV19 and J usage is TRBJ1-1, with D uncertain. The CDR3 is 15 residues long. V was clipped by 3 bases and J by 5 bases, with 16 bases between them. CDR1 and CDR2 from the germline V gene are LNHDA and SQIVND (reference sequence). DNA of the CDR3: TGTGCCAGTAGTATCCCTCGGGGTCAGCGAACTGAAGCTTTCTTT. It specifies CASSIPRGQRTEAFF.

The CDR3, as DNA: TGTGCCGCCTGGGCCGGTTATGGCTACACCTTC. Translated: CAAWAGYGYTF. The chain is built from TRBV6-5 and TRBJ1-2; no firm D call. Trimming cost V 11 bases and J 5 bases, with 12 bases left between them. Germline CDR1 MNHEY, CDR2 SVGAGI. The CDR3 consists of 11 residues.

This chain connects TRBV30 to TRBJ2-7; D perhaps matches TRBD2 (7 bases). This CDR3 spans 12 amino acids. Trimming removed 2 bases from V and 7 bases from J, with 12 bases in between. CDR1 and CDR2 from the germline V gene are GTSNPN and SVGIG (reference sequence). This CDR3 is CAWSLGGGEQYF. The DNA of the CDR3 is TGTGCCTGGAGTCTAGGGGGGGGTGAGCAGTACTTC.

In this sample, this clone turned up once. The chain is built from TRBV2 and TRBJ1-2, with 7 bases matching TRBD1. The V gene's germline CDR1 is SNHLY and CDR2 FYNNEI. The V segment lost 6 bases and the J segment 6 bases; nucleotides outside the gene matches: 4. This CDR3 is 12 amino acids long. The CDR3 here is CASSIQGHGYTF. The CDR3 nucleotides are TGTGCCAGCAGCATACAGGGGCATGGCTACACCTTC. Variable domain in full (rest from reference TRBV2 and TRBJ1-2): EPEVTQTPSHQVTQMGQEVILRCVPISNHLYFYWYRQILGQKVEFLVSFYNNEISEKSEIFDDQFSVERPDGSNFTLKIRSTKLEDSAMYFCASSIQGHGYTFGSGTRLTVV.

This rearrangement joins TRBV18 to TRBJ1-5, with D maybe TRBD1 (6 bases). Trimming took 1 base from V and 0 from J, leaving 19 bases between them. The CDR3 is made up of 19 amino acids. CDR1 is KGHSH, CDR2 LQKENI, per germline. The CDR3 here is CASSPQGEKAQYSNQPQHF. Here the CDR3 DNA reads TGTGCCAGCTCACCACAGGGGGAAAAAGCCCAATATAGCAATCAGCCCCAGCATTTT. Based on the CDR3 plus reference TRBV18 and TRBJ1-5, the full variable domain is NAGVMQNPRHLVRRRGQEARLRCSPMKGHSHVYWYRQLPEEGLKFMVYLQKENIIDESGMPKERFSAEFPKEGPSILRIQQVVRGDSAAYFCASSPQGEKAQYSNQPQHFGDGTRLSIL.

This clone was counted a single time. The chain's CDR3 is CASSLTPGTAGNTIYF. CDR3 in DNA: TGTGCCAGCAGCTTAACGCCCGGGACAGCTGGAAACACCATATATTTT. This chain joins TRBV7-3 and TRBJ1-3; 7 bases match TRBD1. V dropped 0 bases and J dropped 2; count of bases not matched to a gene: 4. Germline values: CDR1 SGHTA, CDR2 FQGTGA. This CDR3 region has 16 residues.

The V gene is TRBV30, the J gene TRBJ2-7; 7 bases align to TRBD2. With V trimmed by 7 bases and J by 3 bases, 24 bases remained unmatched. Germline CDR1 and CDR2: GTSNPN and SVGIG (reference sequence). The CDR3 length is 18 residues. The CDR3 sequence: CASSVPGRSGLLVYEQYF. DNA of the CDR3: TGTGCCTCGTCCGTCCCGGGACGCTCGGGACTATTAGTCTACGAGCAGTACTTC.

The CDR3 DNA reads TGTGCCAGCAGCTTAGAAGGAGCTAGCGGTCCCGTCTACGAGCAGTACTTC. Translating it yields CASSLEGASGPVYEQYF. The V and J genes are TRBV7-9 and TRBJ2-7; TRBD2 matches at 7 bases. There are 17 residues in the CDR3. Germline V gene data show CDR1 as SEHNR and CDR2 as FQNEAQ (reference sequence). J lost 3 bases, V lost 1 base, and 12 bases had no gene match. Looking up the rest from reference TRBV7-9 and TRBJ2-7 gives the full variable domain: DTGVSQNPRHKITKRGQNVTFRCDPISEHNRLYWYRQTLGQGPEFLTYFQNEAQLEKSRLLSDRFSAERPKGSFSTLEIQRTEQGDSAMYLCASSLEGASGPVYEQYFGPGTRLTVT.

J is TRBJ2-7 and V is TRBV27; TRBD2 matches 11 bases. V gave up 6 bases and J gave up 7 bases; unmatched junction bases: 11. Germline lookup yields CDR1 MNHEY and CDR2 SMNVEV (reference sequence). The CDR3 covers 15 residues. CDR3 coding DNA: TGTGCCAGCAGCCTGCTAACTAGCGGGAGAAGTGAGCAGTACTTC. Translating it yields CASSLLTSGRSEQYF.

The V call is TRBV28, the J call TRBJ1-6; possibly TRBD1 for D (5 bases). Trimming removed 5 bases from V and 6 bases from J, with 26 bases in between. The CDR3 is 19 residues long. The germline CDR1 and CDR2 sequences are MDHEN and SYDVKM. This CDR3 is CASSTLGYGPAGPNSPLHF. The CDR3 nucleotides read TGTGCCAGCAGTACCCTGGGATATGGACCGGCAGGGCCTAATTCACCCCTCCACTTT.

The rearrangement links TRBV6-1 to TRBJ2-7, with 10 bases fitting TRBD1. Germline V gives CDR1 MNHNS, CDR2 SASEGT. This CDR3 region has 14 residues. After removal of 5 bases from V and 2 bases from J, the junction contained 3 bases not matched to a gene. CDR3 region: CASSRGQGTYEQYF. The CDR3 nucleotides are TGTGCCAGCAGTCGGGGACAGGGGACCTACGAGCAGTACTTC.

V gene TRBV5-1 combines with J gene TRBJ2-7; 9 nucleotides match TRBD1. V gave up 4 bases and J gave up 0 bases; unmatched junction bases: 5. This CDR3 is 15 amino acids long. Germline CDR1 reads SGHRS; CDR2 reads YFSETQ. The CDR3 is CASSLGQGYSYEQYF. The CDR3 DNA reads TGCGCCAGCAGCCTTGGACAGGGGTACTCCTACGAGCAGTACTTC.

The gene calls are TRBV19 and TRBJ1-3; D call uncertain. Trimming removed 7 bases from V and 2 bases from J, with 9 bases in between. This CDR3 is 13 amino acids long. Per germline, CDR1 LNHDA and CDR2 SQIVND (reference sequence). The CDR3 region is CASTRDPGNTIYF. Here the CDR3 DNA reads TGTGCCAGTACTCGGGATCCTGGAAACACCATATATTTT.

The chain carries TRBV6-5 and TRBJ1-6; no firm D call. Germline CDR1 is MNHEY and CDR2 is SVGAGI. The V end was cut by 6 bases, the J end by 0 bases, with 9 bases between. CDR3 length: 15 residues. CDR3 sequence reads: CASSRPSSYNSPLHF. CDR3 DNA: TGTGCCAGCAGCCGTCCTAGCTCCTATAATTCACCCCTCCACTTT.

The chain joins TRBV7-2 to TRBJ2-7, with D unclear. This CDR3 spans 16 amino acids. Trimming pared 1 base from V and 3 bases from J, leaving 16 bases between. The V gene's germline CDR1 is SGHTA and CDR2 FQGNSA. The CDR3 region is CASSLDRVQKNYEQYF. CDR3 in DNA: TGTGCCAGCAGCTTAGACCGGGTCCAGAAAAACTACGAGCAGTACTTC.

This chain uses TRBV13 with TRBJ2-1, with 10 bases identical to TRBD2. V was pared by 1 base and J by 5 bases, with 2 bases of the junction left unmatched. The CDR3 loop spans 15 amino acids. Per germline, CDR1 PRHDT and CDR2 FYEKMQ (reference sequence). The CDR3, as DNA: TGTGCCAGCAGCTTAGTAGGACTAGCGGACAATGAGCAGTTCTTC. Protein sequence: CASSLVGLADNEQFF.

This sequence joins TRBV2 and TRBJ2-7, with D perhaps TRBD1 (5 bases). Germline values: CDR1 SNHLY, CDR2 FYNNEI. The germline V and J ends were trimmed by 6 bases and 5 bases, with 11 bases remaining between them. This CDR3 has 12 residues. This CDR3 reads CASSQGSHEQYF. CDR3 bases: TGTGCCAGCAGCCAGGGTTCCCACGAGCAGTACTTC.